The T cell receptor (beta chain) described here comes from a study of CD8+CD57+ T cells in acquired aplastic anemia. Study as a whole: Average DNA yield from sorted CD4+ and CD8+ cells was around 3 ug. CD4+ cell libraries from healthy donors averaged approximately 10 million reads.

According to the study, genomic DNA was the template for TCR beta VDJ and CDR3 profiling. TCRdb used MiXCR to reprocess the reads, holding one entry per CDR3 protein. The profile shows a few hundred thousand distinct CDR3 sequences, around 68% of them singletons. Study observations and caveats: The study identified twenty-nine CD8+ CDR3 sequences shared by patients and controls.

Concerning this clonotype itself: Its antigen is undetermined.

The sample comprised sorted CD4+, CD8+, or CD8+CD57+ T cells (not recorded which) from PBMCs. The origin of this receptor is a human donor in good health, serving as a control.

The chain's CDR3 is CASSVGTTDTQYF. CDR3 sequence (DNA): TGTGCCAGCAGCGTAGGGACCACAGATACGCAGTATTTT. This sequence joins TRBV11-2 and TRBJ2-3; tentatively, D is TRBD1 or TRBD2 (5 bases each). The CDR3 has 13 residues. CDR1 is SGHAT and CDR2 is FQNNGV in the germline V gene. V lost 5 bases and J 2 bases, leaving 8 bases between the germline ends.